A selection of T cell receptor beta chains follows, all from one sample in a study of shared clonotypes between healthy human individuals. Clones were sequenced by immunoSEQ multiplex PCR, and TCRdb holds only the in-frame ones, with some missing. Here the sample spans approximately 2,000,000 clones, around 93% being singletons. Sequencing was done on a sample of naive CD4+ T cells from PBMCs. The receptors stem from a man younger than 35 in good health. Some clones in this sample may be carry-over from other donors' samples. The CDR3 runs from the conserved cysteine through the conserved F or W. The D gene is left open where the match is weak. Rows may omit the clone size; those that give it use once, few, many or a size class.

abundance | j_gene | v_gene | d_gene | CDR3aa | CDR3nt
- | TRBJ1-1 | TRBV5-4 | - | CASSLGGRGNTEAFF | TGTGCCAGCAGCTTGGGGGGTAGGGGGAACACTGAAGCTTTCTTT
- | TRBJ2-7 | TRBV2 | - | CASSASGAVEQYF | TGTGCCAGCAGTGCCTCGGGGGCCGTTGAGCAGTACTTC
- | TRBJ1-2 | TRBV18 | - | CASSSPMARNYGYTF | TGTGCCAGCTCGTCTCCCATGGCCAGAAACTATGGCTACACCTTC
- | TRBJ2-5 | TRBV4-2 | - | CASSQTSSKQTQYF | TGTGCCAGCAGCCAGACCTCGAGCAAGCAGACCCAGTACTTC
- | TRBJ2-1 | TRBV6-6 | TRBD2 | CATASGTTYNEQFF | TGTGCCACCGCCTCCGGGACTACCTACAATGAGCAGTTCTTC
once | TRBJ2-7 | TRBV10-1 | - | CATTSDRRSYEQYF | TGCGCCACCACCTCAGACAGGAGATCCTACGAGCAGTACTTC
- | TRBJ2-2 | TRBV28 | - | CASSPLGNTGELFF | TGTGCCAGCAGTCCACTCGGAAACACCGGGGAGCTGTTTTTT
- | TRBJ2-1 | TRBV5-1 | - | CASSFGPVNNEQFF | TGCGCCAGCAGCTTCGGACCGGTAAACAATGAGCAGTTCTTC
- | TRBJ2-2 | TRBV19 | - | CASQGYPGELFF | TGTGCCAGTCAGGGGTATCCCGGGGAGCTGTTTTTT
- | TRBJ1-2 | TRBV19 | - | CASSRASWETNYGYTF | TGTGCCAGTAGTAGGGCCTCTTGGGAGACTAACTATGGCTACACCTTC
- | TRBJ2-7 | TRBV7-2 | TRBD1 | CASSRDRSYEQYF | TGTGCCAGCAGCCGGGACAGGAGCTACGAGCAGTACTTT
once | TRBJ2-5 | TRBV9 | - | CASSVDPRTQYF | TGTGCCAGCAGCGTGGACCCCCGGACCCAGTACTTC
- | TRBJ2-7 | TRBV11-2 | - | CASSEVKGISYEQYF | TGTGCCAGCAGCGAAGTTAAGGGGATCTCCTACGAGCAGTACTTC
- | TRBJ2-7 | TRBV5-6 | - | CASSRLQSFEQYF | TGTGCCAGCAGCAGGCTACAGTCGTTCGAGCAGTACTTC
- | TRBJ2-5 | TRBV2 | - | CASNSLHQETQYF | TGTGCCAGCAACAGCCTCCACCAAGAGACCCAGTACTTC
- | TRBJ1-1 | TRBV29-1 | TRBD1 | CSVSPGTGNTEAFF | TGCAGCGTTAGCCCCGGGACAGGGAACACTGAAGCTTTCTTT
- | TRBJ1-5 | TRBV2 | - | CASSRDGLRQPQHF | TGTGCCAGCAGCCGGGACGGGCTAAGACAGCCCCAGCATTTT
- | TRBJ2-7 | TRBV6-5 | - | CASRLGQYYEQYF | TGTGCCAGCAGGCTAGGACAGTACTACGAGCAGTACTTC
- | TRBJ2-2 | TRBV10-1 | - | CASSRSGTSNTGELFF | TGCGCCAGCAGTCGCTCTGGGACTTCGAACACCGGGGAGCTGTTTTTT